The 23 T cell receptor beta chains below were found in one sample sequenced in a study of cytomegalovirus exposure and HLA in healthy donors. It was with 60 Vbeta and 13 Jbeta primers that the PCR ran. Generated by immunoSEQ multiplex PCR, the TCRdb table keeps only in-frame clones and is missing some. The sample consists of a few hundred thousand clones, 65% to 90% of them appearing once. The specimen sequenced was PBMCs. The receptors stem from a girl aged 5-17 years in good health and CMV-seronegative.

The table lists this clone with a few counts. The rearrangement joins TRBV10-3 to TRBJ2-7, with D unclear. Per germline, CDR1 ENHRY and CDR2 SYGVKD. This CDR3 spans 13 amino acids. V lost 0 bases to trimming and J lost 3 bases, with 6 bases between them. The CDR3 sequence: CAISESVGYEQYF. CDR3 nucleotides: TGTGCCATCAGTGAGTCGGTCGGCTACGAGCAGTACTTC.

This chain links TRBV29-1 with TRBJ2-7; the D gene is possibly TRBD2 (6 bases). Germline assignment: CDR1 SQVTM and CDR2 ANQGSEA. This CDR3 has 13 residues. V was cut by 3 bases and J by 7 bases, with 16 bases left in between. The CDR3 protein is CSVDQTGAGEQYF. The CDR3 bases are TGCAGCGTTGATCAAACCGGGGCGGGGGAGCAGTACTTC.

The chain couples TRBV5-1 to TRBJ2-7; 13 nucleotides align to TRBD2. The CDR3 is made up of 17 amino acids. Trimming at V came to 2 bases and at J to 3 bases, leaving 8 bases not matched to a gene. The V gene's germline CDR1 is SGHRS and CDR2 YFSETQ. The CDR3, as DNA: TGCGCCAGCAGCTTTGGACTAGCGGGAGCAATGGGCTACGAGCAGTACTTC. This gives the protein CASSFGLAGAMGYEQYF.

The chain recombines TRBV27 with TRBJ1-6; D unclear. The CDR3 spans 16 residues. Trimming removed 5 bases from V and 7 bases from J, with 18 bases in between. Germline CDR1 and CDR2: MNHEY and SMNVEV (reference sequence). The CDR3 reads CASSQQTSIGNSPLHF. The CDR3 DNA sequence: TGTGCCAGCAGTCAACAGACATCCATCGGAAATTCACCCCTCCACTTT.

On this clone: One end of the junction does not line up with germline, which may come from a read error. In DNA, the CDR3 is TGTACCAGCAGAGACATCCGGACAGGGTTCGACGAGCAGTACTTC. It specifies CTSRDIRTGFDEQYF. The chain is built from TRBV27 and TRBJ2-7; 8 nucleotides align to TRBD1. The germline V gene has CDR1 MNHEY and CDR2 SMNVEV (reference sequence). The CDR3 consists of 15 residues.

The gene calls are TRBV30 and TRBJ2-1; 9 bases match TRBD2. The CDR3 is 13 amino acids. V dropped 4 bases and J dropped 15; count of bases not matched to a gene: 13. CDR1 is GTSNPN and CDR2 is SVGIG in the germline V gene (reference sequence). DNA of the CDR3: TGTGCCTGGAATATCCTTAGCGGGAGCCCTCCGTTCTTC. This sequence encodes CAWNILSGSPPFF.

This clone came up a few times. The chain carries TRBV6-5 and TRBJ1-1; D uncertain. Germline V gives CDR1 MNHEY, CDR2 SVGAGI. Trimming left V 2 bases short and J 4 bases short, with 11 bases between. The CDR3 is made up of 14 amino acids. CDR3 DNA: TGTGCCAGCAGTTACGGGCCAGGTATCACTGAAGCTTTCTTT. The encoded protein is CASSYGPGITEAFF.

V usage is TRBV9 and J usage is TRBJ1-2; TRBD1 aligns across 7 bases. The CDR3 sequence is 13 residues long. From germline, CDR1 is SGDLS and CDR2 YYNGEE. The J segment lost 4 bases and the V segment lost 4 bases, leaving 4 bases of the junction unmatched. The CDR3 DNA sequence: TGTGCCAGCAGCTCACAGGGGAGCTATGGCTACACCTTC. It codes for CASSSQGSYGYTF.

J is TRBJ1-2 and V is TRBV19; a weak D match, TRBD1 (6 bases). This CDR3 has 15 residues. Trimming removed 5 bases at V and 4 bases at J, with 17 bases between. CDR1 and CDR2 from the germline V gene are LNHDA and SQIVND (reference sequence). The chain's CDR3 is CASSAGQRFPYGYTF. The CDR3 bases are TGTGCCAGTAGTGCCGGACAGCGATTCCCCTATGGCTACACCTTC.

The rearrangement uses TRBV4-2 and TRBJ2-5, with D possibly being TRBD2 (6 bases). From germline, CDR1 is LGHNA and CDR2 YNFKEQ. This CDR3 region has 15 residues. Trimming shortened V by 0 bases and J by 1 base, and 9 bases separated the two germline ends. CDR3 residues: CASSQDPSAQETQYF. Written as DNA, the CDR3 is TGTGCCAGCAGCCAAGATCCTAGCGCCCAAGAGACCCAGTACTTC.

DNA for the CDR3: TGTGCCAGCAGAAACACCATCTATGGCTACACCTTC. Its protein product is CASRNTIYGYTF. V usage is TRBV28 and J usage is TRBJ1-2; no firm D call. The CDR3 loop spans 12 amino acids. Germline V gene sequence: CDR1 MDHEN, CDR2 SYDVKM. V lost 6 bases to trimming and J lost 4 bases, with 9 bases between them.

This clone was seen only a few times. This chain connects TRBV6-5 to TRBJ1-4; D is possibly TRBD1 (6 bases). This CDR3 has 15 residues. The V gene's germline CDR1 is MNHEY and CDR2 SVGAGI. The ends were cut back, 6 bases at V and 0 bases at J, with 11 bases in the middle. CDR3 nucleotides: TGTGCCAGCAGATCGGACAGAACAACTAATGAAAAACTGTTTTTT. It is translated as CASRSDRTTNEKLFF.

This chain links TRBV28 with TRBJ1-2; 8 bases map to TRBD1. CDR1 is MDHEN and CDR2 is SYDVKM in the germline V gene. Trimming removed 5 bases from V and 6 bases from J; junction bases left unmatched: 8. The CDR3 contains 14 residues. CDR3 residues: CASSVPGGADGYTF. CDR3 nucleotide sequence: TGTGCCAGCAGTGTACCAGGGGGCGCAGATGGCTACACCTTC.

This clone was counted once. V and J are TRBV7-3 and TRBJ2-1, with D perhaps matching TRBD2 (6 bases). The V end lost 5 bases, the J end lost 8 bases, and 22 bases lay between the germline ends. Germline V gene sequence: CDR1 SGHTA, CDR2 FQGTGA. The CDR3 length is 16 residues. The CDR3, as DNA: TGTGCCAGCAGCCTAAGTATCCCCGTCGGGAGCGATGAGCAGTTCTTC. It codes for CASSLSIPVGSDEQFF. Full variable domain (remainder filled in from reference TRBV7-3 and TRBJ2-1): GAGVSQTPSNKVTEKGKYVELRCDPISGHTALYWYRQSLGQGPEFLIYFQGTGAADDSGLPNDRFFAVRPEGSVSTLKIQRTERGDSAVYLCASSLSIPVGSDEQFFGPGTRLTVL.

J is TRBJ2-7 and V is TRBV10-3; 11 nucleotides agree with TRBD2. This CDR3 has 14 residues. Germline V gives CDR1 ENHRY, CDR2 SYGVKD. Unmatched junction bases numbered 6, after V lost 10 bases and J lost 1 base. CDR3 bases: TGTGCCACCAAGACTAGCGGGACTTCCTACGAGCAGTACTTC. Translation: CATKTSGTSYEQYF.

The chain combines TRBV7-3 with TRBJ1-1; unclear D gene. The V end was cut by 5 bases, the J end by 0 bases, with 7 bases between. There are 13 residues in the CDR3. Germline V gives CDR1 SGHTA, CDR2 FQGTGA. The DNA for the CDR3 is TGTGCCAGCAGCCTGACAATGAACACTGAAGCTTTCTTT. Its translation is CASSLTMNTEAFF.

This rearrangement joins TRBV2 to TRBJ1-5, with TRBD1 as a possible D gene (6 bases). Germline-derived CDR1 and CDR2 are SNHLY and FYNNEI. V lost 7 bases and J lost 3, with 7 bases in between. CDR3 length equals 12 residues. CDR3 loop: CASTGDNQPQHF. CDR3 coding DNA: TGTGCCAGCACAGGGGACAATCAGCCCCAGCATTTT.

The J gene is TRBJ2-1, the V gene TRBV5-1; 10 nucleotides agree with TRBD2. Germline lookup yields CDR1 SGHRS and CDR2 YFSETQ. The CDR3 covers 17 residues. V dropped 4 bases and J dropped 3; count of bases not matched to a gene: 10. The CDR3 here is CASSAAGGLPFYNEQFF. CDR3 nucleotide sequence: TGCGCCAGCAGCGCAGCGGGAGGGCTCCCATTCTACAATGAGCAGTTCTTC.

V usage is TRBV5-8 and J usage is TRBJ1-5; D not resolved. The length of the CDR3 is 13 residues. V lost 2 bases and J 7 bases, leaving 10 bases between the germline ends. Germline V gives CDR1 SGHTS, CDR2 YDEGEE. In DNA, the CDR3 is TGTGCCAGCAGCTTCGGGGTTGGGCAGCCCCAGCATTTT. The encoded protein is CASSFGVGQPQHF.

The chain uses TRBV7-8 and TRBJ1-2; D gene ambiguous. The CDR3 consists of 13 residues. Germline V gene sequence: CDR1 SGHVS, CDR2 FQNEAQ. V lost 6 bases, J lost 2 bases, and 10 bases lay in between. The CDR3 region has the DNA TGTGCCAGCAGTGTGAGGCCCAACTATGGCTACACCTTC. It codes for CASSVRPNYGYTF.

V is TRBV28 and J is TRBJ1-3; D uncertain. CDR1 MDHEN and CDR2 SYDVKM come from the germline V gene. V was clipped by 1 base and J by 1 base, with 2 bases between them. CDR3 length equals 13 residues. The CDR3: CASSLLSGNTIYF. The CDR3 DNA reads TGTGCCAGCAGTTTATTATCTGGAAACACCATATATTTT. The full variable domain, its missing parts supplied by reference TRBV28 and TRBJ1-3, is DVKVTQSSRYLVKRTGEKVFLECVQDMDHENMFWYRQDPGLGLRLIYFSYDVKMKEKGDIPEGYSVSREKKERFSLILESASTNQTSMYLCASSLLSGNTIYFGEGSWLTVV.

The chain links TRBV5-6 to TRBJ2-7; 7 nucleotides match TRBD2. Germline CDR1 and CDR2: SGHDT and YYEEEE. V lost 4 bases, J lost 2 bases, and 6 bases stayed unmatched. The CDR3 is made up of 14 amino acids. Here the CDR3 DNA reads TGTGCCAGCAGCGGCTGGGGGGGGGCCTACGAGCAGTACTTC. Encoded protein: CASSGWGGAYEQYF.

This clone came up a few times. This sequence joins TRBV6-1 and TRBJ2-2; D gene ambiguous. Germline V CDR1 and CDR2: MNHNS, SASEGT. With 2 bases removed from V and 2 bases from J, the gap between germline ends came to 9 bases. The CDR3 sequence is 15 residues long. CDR3 nucleotides: TGTGCCAGCAGTGAAAGTCAGGCAAACACCGGGGAGCTGTTTTTT. Translation gives CASSESQANTGELFF.